This T cell receptor (beta chain) is drawn from a study of T cell clonotyping in hematopoietic cell transplantation. The protocol was immunoSEQ multiplex PCR, while the TCRdb copy is restricted to in-frame clones and leaves out a portion. The sample contains 37,000 or so clones, about 90% of which appear only once. As to this clone: What it binds is unknown.

V was shortened by 3 bases and J by 4 bases, with 7 bases between the two germline ends. This CDR3 contains 13 residues. The germline CDR1 and CDR2 sequences are KGHSH and LQKENI. Study-level results: Graft donor and pretransplant recipient Inverse Simpson Index values predicted broader posttransplant TCR diversity. Cells were unsorted, so CD4 and CD8 contributions were not separated. Pathologically expanded recipient clonotypes increased progressively from day 30 to day 180 as diversity fell.

V and J are TRBV18 and TRBJ1-5; D may be TRBD1 (5 bases). This TCR derives from a woman aged 40 to 55 in good health. Some clones in this sample may be carry-over from other donors' samples. The sample comprised peripheral blood mononuclear cells. CDR3 sequence: CASSPWGNQPQHF. DNA of the CDR3: TGTGCCAGCTCACCCTGGGGGAATCAGCCCCAGCATTTT.